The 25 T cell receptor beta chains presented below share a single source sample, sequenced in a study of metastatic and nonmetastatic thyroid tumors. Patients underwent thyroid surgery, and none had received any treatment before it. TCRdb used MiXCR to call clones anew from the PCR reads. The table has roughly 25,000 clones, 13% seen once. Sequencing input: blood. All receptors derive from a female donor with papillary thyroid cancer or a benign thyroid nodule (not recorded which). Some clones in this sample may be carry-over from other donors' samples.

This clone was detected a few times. CDR3 sequence reads: CASSSGHPGTEAFF. CDR3 DNA sequence: TGTGCCAGCAGCTCCGGACATCCCGGCACTGAAGCTTTCTTT. This chain uses TRBV2 with TRBJ1-1, with D perhaps TRBD1 (5 bases). Trimming pared 6 bases from V and 4 bases from J, leaving 15 bases between. The CDR3 has 14 residues. Germline V gene lookup returns CDR1 SNHLY and CDR2 FYNNEI.

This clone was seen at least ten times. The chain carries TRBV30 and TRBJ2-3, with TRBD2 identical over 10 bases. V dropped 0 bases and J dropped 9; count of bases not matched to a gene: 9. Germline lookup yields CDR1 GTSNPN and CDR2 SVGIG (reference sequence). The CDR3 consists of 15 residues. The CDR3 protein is CAWSVASGRGGTQYF. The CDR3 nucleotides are TGTGCCTGGAGTGTAGCTAGCGGGAGAGGAGGGACGCAGTATTTT.

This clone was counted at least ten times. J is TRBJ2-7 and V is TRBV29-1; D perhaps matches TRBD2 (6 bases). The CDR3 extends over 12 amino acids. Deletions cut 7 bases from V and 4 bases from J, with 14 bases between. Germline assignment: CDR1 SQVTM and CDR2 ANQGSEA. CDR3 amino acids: CSALGTEYEQYF. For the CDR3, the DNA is TGCAGCGCCCTCGGGACTGAATACGAGCAGTACTTC.

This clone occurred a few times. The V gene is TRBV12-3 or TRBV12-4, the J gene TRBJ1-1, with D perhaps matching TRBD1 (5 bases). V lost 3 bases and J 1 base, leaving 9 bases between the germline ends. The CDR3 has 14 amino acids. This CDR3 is CASSFGDGNTEAFF. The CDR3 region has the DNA TGTGCCAGCAGTTTTGGGGACGGGAACACTGAAGCTTTCTTT.

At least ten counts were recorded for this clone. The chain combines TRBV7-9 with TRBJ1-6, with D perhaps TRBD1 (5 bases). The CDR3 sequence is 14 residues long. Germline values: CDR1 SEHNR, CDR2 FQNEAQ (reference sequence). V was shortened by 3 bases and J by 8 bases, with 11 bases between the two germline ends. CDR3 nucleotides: TGTGCCAGCAGCTTGCAGGGCCATGATTCACCCCTCCACTTT. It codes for CASSLQGHDSPLHF. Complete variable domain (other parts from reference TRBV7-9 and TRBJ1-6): DTGVSQNPRHKITKRGQNVTFRCDPISEHNRLYWYRQTLGQGPEFLTYFQNEAQLEKSRLLSDRFSAERPKGSFSTLEIQRTEQGDSAMYLCASSLQGHDSPLHFGNGTRLTVT.

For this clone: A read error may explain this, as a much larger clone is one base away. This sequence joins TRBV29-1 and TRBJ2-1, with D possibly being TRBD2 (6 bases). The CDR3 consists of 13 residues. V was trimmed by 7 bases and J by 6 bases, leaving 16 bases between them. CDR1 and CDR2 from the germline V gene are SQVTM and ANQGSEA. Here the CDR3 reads CSARQQEGNEQFF. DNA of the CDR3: TGCAGCGCTCGACAGCAGGAGGGCAATGAGCAGTTCTTC.

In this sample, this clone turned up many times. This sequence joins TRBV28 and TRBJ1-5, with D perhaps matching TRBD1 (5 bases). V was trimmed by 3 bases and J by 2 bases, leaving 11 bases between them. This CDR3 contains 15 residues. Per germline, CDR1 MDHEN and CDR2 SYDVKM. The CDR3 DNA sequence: TGTGCCAGCAGTTTCGCTCCGGGGGGCAATCAGCCCCAGCATTTT. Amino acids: CASSFAPGGNQPQHF.

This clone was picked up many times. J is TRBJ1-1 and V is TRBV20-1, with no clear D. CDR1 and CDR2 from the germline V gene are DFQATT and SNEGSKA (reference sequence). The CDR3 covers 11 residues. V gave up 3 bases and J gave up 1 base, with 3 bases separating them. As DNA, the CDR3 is TGCAGTGCTAGGGAGAACACTGAAGCTTTCTTT. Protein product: CSARENTEAFF.

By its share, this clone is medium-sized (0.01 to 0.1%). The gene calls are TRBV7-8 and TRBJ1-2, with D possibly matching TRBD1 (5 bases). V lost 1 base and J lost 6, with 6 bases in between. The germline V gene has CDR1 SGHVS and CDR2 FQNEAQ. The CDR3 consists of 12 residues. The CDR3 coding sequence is TGTGCCAGCAGCTTAGGCAGGGATGGCTACACCTTC. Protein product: CASSLGRDGYTF.

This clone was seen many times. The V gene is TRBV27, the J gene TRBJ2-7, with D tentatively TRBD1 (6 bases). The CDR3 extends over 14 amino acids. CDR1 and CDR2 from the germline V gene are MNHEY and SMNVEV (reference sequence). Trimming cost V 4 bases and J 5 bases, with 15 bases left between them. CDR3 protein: CASSSRVGGHEQYF. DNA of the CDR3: TGTGCCAGCAGTTCCCGGGTAGGGGGTCACGAGCAGTACTTC.

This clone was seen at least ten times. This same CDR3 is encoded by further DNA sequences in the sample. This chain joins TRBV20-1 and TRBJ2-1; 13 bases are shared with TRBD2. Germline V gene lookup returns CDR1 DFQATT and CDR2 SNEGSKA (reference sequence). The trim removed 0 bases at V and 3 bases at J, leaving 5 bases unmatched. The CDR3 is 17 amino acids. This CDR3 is CSARDRGLAGFYNEQFF. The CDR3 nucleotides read TGCAGTGCTAGAGACCGGGGACTAGCGGGATTCTACAATGAGCAGTTCTTC.

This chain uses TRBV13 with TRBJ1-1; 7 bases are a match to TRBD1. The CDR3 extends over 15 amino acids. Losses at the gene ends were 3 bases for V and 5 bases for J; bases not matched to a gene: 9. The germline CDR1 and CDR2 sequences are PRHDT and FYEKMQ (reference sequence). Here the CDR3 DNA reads TGTGCCAGCAGCTTCTGGGGTGAGGGGGCAACTGAAGCTTTCTTT. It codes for CASSFWGEGATEAFF. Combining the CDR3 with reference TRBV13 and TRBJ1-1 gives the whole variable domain AAGVIQSPRHLIKEKRETATLKCYPIPRHDTVYWYQQGPGQDPQFLISFYEKMQSDKGSIPDRFSAQQFSDYHSELNMSSLELGDSALYFCASSFWGEGATEAFFGQGTRLTVV.

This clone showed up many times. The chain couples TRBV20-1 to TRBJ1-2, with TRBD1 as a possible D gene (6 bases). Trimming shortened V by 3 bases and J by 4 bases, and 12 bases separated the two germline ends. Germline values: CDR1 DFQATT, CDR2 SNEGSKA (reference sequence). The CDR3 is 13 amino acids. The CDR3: CSARRGRGYGYTF. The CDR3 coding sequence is TGCAGTGCTAGGAGGGGCAGGGGCTATGGCTACACCTTC.

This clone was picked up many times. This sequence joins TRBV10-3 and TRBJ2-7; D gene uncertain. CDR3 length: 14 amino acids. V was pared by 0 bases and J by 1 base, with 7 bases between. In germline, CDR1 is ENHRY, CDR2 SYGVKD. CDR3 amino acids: CAISESSNSYEQYF. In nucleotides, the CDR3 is TGTGCCATCAGTGAGTCCTCGAATTCCTACGAGCAGTACTTC.

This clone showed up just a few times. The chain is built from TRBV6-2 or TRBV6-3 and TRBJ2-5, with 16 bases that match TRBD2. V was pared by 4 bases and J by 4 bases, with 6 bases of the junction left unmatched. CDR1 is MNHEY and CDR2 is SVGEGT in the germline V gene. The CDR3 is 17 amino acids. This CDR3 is CASSSGLAGGLRETQYF. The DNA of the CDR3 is TGTGCCAGCAGTTCGGGACTAGCGGGAGGGTTAAGAGAGACCCAGTACTTC.

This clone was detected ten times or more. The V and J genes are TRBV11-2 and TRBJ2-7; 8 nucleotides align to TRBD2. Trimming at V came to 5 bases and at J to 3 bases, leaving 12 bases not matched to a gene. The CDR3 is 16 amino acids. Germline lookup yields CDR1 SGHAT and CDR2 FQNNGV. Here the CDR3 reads CASSRKAGEGIYEQYF. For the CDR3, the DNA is TGTGCCAGCAGCCGCAAAGCGGGAGAGGGGATCTACGAGCAGTACTTC.

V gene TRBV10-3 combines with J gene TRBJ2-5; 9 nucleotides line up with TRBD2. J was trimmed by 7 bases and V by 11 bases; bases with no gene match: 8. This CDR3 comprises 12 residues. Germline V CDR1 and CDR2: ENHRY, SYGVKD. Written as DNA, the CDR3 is TGTGCCGTTTCCGGGACTAGCCTGACCCAGTACTTC. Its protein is CAVSGTSLTQYF.

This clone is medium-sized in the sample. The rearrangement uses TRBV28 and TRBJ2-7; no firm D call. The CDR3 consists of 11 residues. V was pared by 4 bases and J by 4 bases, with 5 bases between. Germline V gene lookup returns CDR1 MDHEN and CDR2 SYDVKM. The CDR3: CASSSRYEQYF. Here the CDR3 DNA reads TGTGCCAGCAGTTCCAGGTACGAGCAGTACTTC.

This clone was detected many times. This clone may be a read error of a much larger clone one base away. Here the CDR3 reads CASHRTVDSYEQYF. The CDR3 region has the DNA TGTGCCAGCCATCGCACAGTCGACTCCTACGAGCAGTACTTC. The V call is TRBV2, the J call TRBJ2-7; D is uncertain. V dropped 8 bases and J dropped 0 bases, with 14 bases sitting between them. CDR1 is SNHLY, CDR2 FYNNEI, per germline. The CDR3 is 14 residues long.

In DNA form, the CDR3 reads TGTGCCAGCACTACTACACCGGGACGCAGTTTCGTCGAGCAGTACTTC. Translating it yields CASTTTPGRSFVEQYF. The chain joins TRBV11-2 to TRBJ2-7; tentatively, D is TRBD1 or TRBD2 (5 bases each). CDR1 and CDR2 (germline): SGHAT, FQNNGV. This CDR3 has 16 residues. V shed 7 bases and J shed 6 bases, with 25 bases lying between them.

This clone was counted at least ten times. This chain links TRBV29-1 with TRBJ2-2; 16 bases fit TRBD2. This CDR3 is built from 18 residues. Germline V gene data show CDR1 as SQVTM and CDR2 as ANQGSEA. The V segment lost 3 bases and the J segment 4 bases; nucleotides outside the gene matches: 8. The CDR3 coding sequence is TGCAGCGTTGATACCGGGACTAGCGGGAGGGCTGGCACCGGGGAGCTGTTTTTT. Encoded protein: CSVDTGTSGRAGTGELFF.

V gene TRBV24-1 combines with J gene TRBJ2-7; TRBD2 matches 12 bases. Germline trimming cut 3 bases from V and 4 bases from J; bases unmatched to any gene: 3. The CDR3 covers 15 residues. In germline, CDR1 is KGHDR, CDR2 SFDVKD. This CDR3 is CATSDPTSGRYEQYF. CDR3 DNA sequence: TGTGCCACCAGTGATCCGACTAGCGGGAGATACGAGCAGTACTTC.

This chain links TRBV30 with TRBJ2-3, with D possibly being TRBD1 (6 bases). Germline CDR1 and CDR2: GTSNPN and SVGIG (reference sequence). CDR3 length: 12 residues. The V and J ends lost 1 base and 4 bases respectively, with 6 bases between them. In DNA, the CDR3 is TGTGCCTGGAGTGGGGGGCCAGATACGCAGTATTTT. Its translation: CAWSGGPDTQYF.

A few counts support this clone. CDR3 nucleotide sequence: TGTGCCAGCAGAGTAGCGGGAGGGCCGGAAGATACGCAGTATTTT. It yields the protein CASRVAGGPEDTQYF. This chain connects TRBV6-1 to TRBJ2-3, with TRBD2 identical over 11 bases. V lost 6 bases and J lost 5; bases outside the gene matches: 7. Germline CDR1 reads MNHNS; CDR2 reads SASEGT. The CDR3 has 15 residues.

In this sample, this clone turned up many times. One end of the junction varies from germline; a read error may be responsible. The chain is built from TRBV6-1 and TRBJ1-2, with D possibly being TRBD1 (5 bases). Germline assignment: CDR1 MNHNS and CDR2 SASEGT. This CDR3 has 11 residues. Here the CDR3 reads CASSERVGAHF. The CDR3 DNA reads TGTGCCAGCAGTGAAAGGGTCGGGGCTCACTTC.